The 26 T cell receptor beta chains given below trace back to one sample, sequenced in a study of shared clonotypes between healthy human individuals. Measured with immunoSEQ multiplex PCR; TCRdb has only the in-frame clones, and not every one. The table shows more than 1,200,000 clones, with less than 99% occurring only once. Sequenced: naive CD4+ T cells sorted from blood. Subset described: CD45RA+ positively selected. All receptors come from a man between 25 and 39 years old in good health.

This chain joins TRBV23-1 and TRBJ2-1; D not resolved. TRBV23-1 is annotated as an ORF whose role is uncertain. The CDR3 has 15 amino acids. The germline V and J ends were trimmed by 1 base and 12 bases, with 19 bases remaining between them. The CDR3 spells CASSQYVWGSYRQFF. DNA of the CDR3: TGCGCCAGCAGTCAATATGTCTGGGGTTCGTACCGGCAGTTCTTC.

CDR3 in DNA: TGCGCCAGCAGCCCCCGGACTAGCGGGCCCGCCGGGACCCAGTACTTC. Its protein is CASSPRTSGPAGTQYF. This chain joins TRBV4-1 and TRBJ2-5, with 11 bases that match TRBD2. V lost 4 bases and J lost 7; bases outside the gene matches: 11. This CDR3 contains 16 residues. Germline CDR1 MGHRA, CDR2 YSYEKL.

This chain joins TRBV6-6 and TRBJ1-2; D call uncertain. This CDR3 is 14 amino acids long. Germline V gene sequence: CDR1 MNHNY, CDR2 SVGAGI (reference sequence). V was shortened by 2 bases and J by 4 bases, with 11 bases between the two germline ends. CDR3 protein: CASSYGFSPYGYTF. In DNA, the CDR3 is TGTGCCAGCAGTTACGGGTTCAGCCCCTATGGCTACACCTTC.

V gene TRBV5-4 combines with J gene TRBJ1-2; possibly TRBD1 for D (5 bases). This CDR3 comprises 15 residues. V shed 2 bases and J shed 7 bases, with 18 bases lying between them. The germline V gene encodes CDR1 SGHNT and CDR2 YYREEE (reference sequence). Here the CDR3 DNA reads TGTGCCAGCAGCTTACGGGGGTTATTGTCTGGTGGCTACACCTTC. It codes for CASSLRGLLSGGYTF.

V usage is TRBV6-5 and J usage is TRBJ2-7; TRBD2 matches at 7 bases. Germline V CDR1 and CDR2: MNHEY, SVGAGI. The V gene end was trimmed by 4 bases and the J gene end by 3 bases; junction bases not matched to a gene: 3. CDR3 size: 13 residues. CDR3 nucleotides: TGTGCCAGCAGTTTCGGACTAGTCTACGAGCAGTACTTC. Protein: CASSFGLVYEQYF.

The J gene is TRBJ1-1, the V gene TRBV18; 7 bases line up with TRBD1. CDR1 is KGHSH, CDR2 LQKENI, per germline. Losses at the gene ends were 3 bases for V and 0 bases for J; bases not matched to a gene: 10. This CDR3 contains 17 residues. The CDR3 is CASSPTLTGTMNTEAFF. The CDR3 bases are TGTGCCAGCTCACCTACACTGACAGGGACGATGAACACTGAAGCTTTCTTT.

The V call is TRBV10-3, the J call TRBJ1-1, with 8 bases fitting TRBD1. From germline, CDR1 is ENHRY and CDR2 SYGVKD. Germline trimming cut 8 bases from V and 1 base from J; bases unmatched to any gene: 3. The length of the CDR3 is 13 residues. CDR3 sequence reads: CAIAGQGNTEAFF. The CDR3 DNA reads TGTGCCATCGCTGGACAGGGGAACACTGAAGCTTTCTTT.

The chain joins TRBV2 to TRBJ2-5; unclear D gene. Germline values: CDR1 SNHLY, CDR2 FYNNEI. The CDR3 spans 12 residues. Deletions cut 4 bases from V and 0 bases from J, with 3 bases between. DNA for the CDR3: TGTGCCAGCAGTGTAAACCAAGAGACCCAGTACTTC. Its translation is CASSVNQETQYF.

This CDR3 is CSVSSLSSYEQYF. DNA of the CDR3: TGCAGCGTCTCTAGCTTAAGCTCCTACGAGCAGTACTTC. The chain couples TRBV29-1 to TRBJ2-7; perhaps TRBD2 as D (5 bases). CDR3 length equals 13 residues. V lost 6 bases to trimming and J lost 0 bases, with 12 bases between them. CDR1 and CDR2 (germline): SQVTM, ANQGSEA.

The rearrangement joins TRBV15 to TRBJ2-2; D is possibly TRBD2 (5 bases). V was cut by 2 bases and J by 5 bases, with 9 bases left in between. Germline V lookup: CDR1 LNHNV, CDR2 YYDKDF (reference sequence). This CDR3 is 14 amino acids long. CDR3 amino acids: CATSRSEGTGELFF. For the CDR3, the DNA is TGTGCCACCAGCAGATCAGAGGGTACCGGGGAGCTGTTTTTT.

The rearrangement uses TRBV11-3 and TRBJ2-7, with D perhaps TRBD2 (5 bases). CDR1 SGHNT and CDR2 YENEEA come from the germline V gene. Trimming took off 5 bases at V and 8 bases at J, with 16 bases between the two ends. The CDR3 loop spans 13 amino acids. CDR3 sequence (DNA): TGTGCCAGCAGCATCAACCCCGGGATGCAGCAGTACTTC. Its translation: CASSINPGMQQYF. Based on the CDR3 plus reference TRBV11-3 and TRBJ2-7, the full variable domain is EAGVVQSPRYKIIEKKQPVAFWCNPISGHNTLYWYLQNLGQGPELLIRYENEEAVDDSQLPKDRFSAERLKGVDSTLKIQPAELGDSAVYLCASSINPGMQQYFGPGTRLTVT.

This clone was observed a single time. The DNA for the CDR3 is TGCGCCAGCAGCCCACTCTCCCTGACTAGCGGGAGTTGGGCCGGGGAGCTGTTTTTT. Translation gives CASSPLSLTSGSWAGELFF. The V and J genes are TRBV4-1 and TRBJ2-2, with 12 bases lining up with TRBD2. Germline V gives CDR1 MGHRA, CDR2 YSYEKL. The CDR3 extends over 19 amino acids. Unmatched junction bases numbered 15, after V lost 4 bases and J lost 6 bases.

The rearrangement links TRBV27 to TRBJ2-3; tentative D call: TRBD2 (6 bases). Per germline, CDR1 MNHEY and CDR2 SMNVEV (reference sequence). The CDR3 contains 15 residues. With 5 bases removed from V and 2 bases from J, the gap between germline ends came to 14 bases. In DNA, the CDR3 is TGTGCCAGCAGTAGCCCAGGAGGGCCCACAGATACGCAGTATTTT. Translated: CASSSPGGPTDTQYF.

The V and J genes are TRBV6-6 and TRBJ2-7; D is unclear. CDR3 length equals 15 residues. Trimming removed 3 bases at V and 0 bases at J, with 12 bases between. CDR1 and CDR2 from the germline V gene are MNHNY and SVGAGI (reference sequence). This CDR3 reads CASSYPQTGSYEQYF. The CDR3 DNA is TGTGCCAGCAGTTATCCTCAAACTGGCTCCTACGAGCAGTACTTC.

The V and J genes are TRBV5-6 and TRBJ1-5; D is possibly TRBD1 (6 bases). Germline assignment: CDR1 SGHDT and CDR2 YYEEEE. The V end was cut by 0 bases, the J end by 6 bases, with 13 bases between. The CDR3 contains 15 residues. CDR3 protein: CASSLVGRGGQPQHF. The CDR3 nucleotides are TGTGCCAGCAGCTTGGTCGGCAGGGGAGGTCAGCCCCAGCATTTT.

In the case of this clone: Other DNA sequences within the sample encode an identical CDR3. The gene calls are TRBV5-6 and TRBJ1-2; unclear D gene. The germline gives CDR1 SGHDT, CDR2 YYEEEE. The CDR3 is made up of 13 amino acids. Trimming pared 0 bases from V and 3 bases from J, leaving 6 bases between. CDR3 protein: CASSLGRDYGYTF. The CDR3 nucleotides are TGTGCCAGCAGCTTGGGCCGGGACTATGGCTACACCTTC. Complete variable domain (other parts from reference TRBV5-6 and TRBJ1-2): DAGVTQSPTHLIKTRGQQVTLRCSPKSGHDTVSWYQQALGQGPQFIFQYYEEEERQRGNFPDRFSGHQFPNYSSELNVNALLLGDSALYLCASSLGRDYGYTFGSGTRLTVV.

The chain combines TRBV10-2 with TRBJ2-3, with D hard to call. Per the germline V gene, CDR1 is WSHSY and CDR2 is SAAADI. This CDR3 is 13 amino acids long. The germline V and J ends were trimmed by 7 bases and 1 base, with 9 bases remaining between them. The CDR3 here is CASNGQGTDTQYF. The CDR3 region has the DNA TGCGCCAGCAATGGGCAGGGCACAGATACGCAGTATTTT.

The genes are TRBV7-6 and TRBJ2-1, with 12 bases lining up with TRBD2. V lost 6 bases, J lost 9 bases, and 6 bases stayed unmatched. In germline, CDR1 is SGHVS, CDR2 FNYEAQ. The CDR3 extends over 14 amino acids. Here the CDR3 reads CASSRTSGTVEQFF. The CDR3 DNA reads as TGTGCCAGCAGTCGGACTAGCGGGACCGTTGAGCAGTTCTTC.

The genes are TRBV4-3 and TRBJ2-1, with 14 nucleotides matching TRBD2. Losses at the gene ends were 6 bases for V and 4 bases for J; bases not matched to a gene: 5. The CDR3 totals 16 residues. The germline V gene encodes CDR1 LGHNA and CDR2 YSLEER. This CDR3 is CASSPGTSGRYNEQFF. CDR3 nucleotides: TGCGCCAGCAGTCCCGGGACTAGCGGGAGATACAATGAGCAGTTCTTC.

This clone has just a few counts. The sample has other DNA sequences that encode this CDR3 too. This rearrangement joins TRBV18 to TRBJ1-1, with unresolved D. This CDR3 has 13 residues. Germline V gene data show CDR1 as KGHSH and CDR2 as LQKENI. The V and J ends lost 1 base and 1 base respectively, with 4 bases between them. CDR3 region: CASSPLENTEAFF. The DNA of the CDR3 is TGTGCCAGCTCACCACTCGAGAACACTGAAGCTTTCTTT.

The J gene is TRBJ2-7, the V gene TRBV5-1; D remains unclear. This CDR3 spans 14 amino acids. V was trimmed by 0 bases and J by 1 base, leaving 8 bases between them. Germline CDR1 SGHRS, CDR2 YFSETQ. CDR3 residues: CASSLVRPSYEQYF. The CDR3 nucleotides read TGCGCCAGCAGCTTGGTCAGGCCTTCCTACGAGCAGTACTTC.

This sequence joins TRBV6-1 and TRBJ2-1, with 7 nucleotides matching TRBD1. V lost 5 bases and J lost 6; bases outside the gene matches: 7. The germline V gene has CDR1 MNHNS and CDR2 SASEGT. This CDR3 has 14 amino acids. CDR3 residues: CASSSRDRGNEQFF. The CDR3 DNA sequence: TGTGCCAGCAGTAGCCGGGACAGAGGCAATGAGCAGTTCTTC.

The V gene is TRBV19, the J gene TRBJ1-2; D is undetermined. The CDR3 covers 12 residues. The ends were cut back, 4 bases at V and 4 bases at J, with 7 bases in the middle. The germline CDR1 and CDR2 sequences are LNHDA and SQIVND (reference sequence). The CDR3 nucleotides read TGTGCCAGTAGTAACGGCGGCTATGGCTACACCTTC. As protein: CASSNGGYGYTF.

J is TRBJ1-2 and V is TRBV19; 9 positions agree with TRBD1. The V gene's germline CDR1 is LNHDA and CDR2 SQIVND (reference sequence). Trimming cost V 4 bases and J 7 bases; bases outside gene matches: 10. This CDR3 is 15 amino acids long. The CDR3 is CASSTPRTGAVGYTF. The CDR3 DNA sequence: TGTGCCAGTAGTACCCCGAGGACAGGGGCAGTTGGCTACACCTTC.

The rearrangement links TRBV4-3 to TRBJ2-1, with TRBD1 matching 7 bases. The CDR3 runs to 16 residues. After removal of 4 bases from V and 5 bases from J, the junction contained 11 bases not matched to a gene. CDR1 and CDR2 from the germline V gene are LGHNA and YSLEER. Here the CDR3 reads CASSRSYGTDDNEQFF. DNA for the CDR3: TGCGCCAGCAGCCGGTCATATGGGACAGACGACAATGAGCAGTTCTTC.

The V gene is TRBV29-1, the J gene TRBJ1-2, with D perhaps matching TRBD1 (5 bases). The V and J ends lost 5 bases and 8 bases respectively, with 21 bases between them. The CDR3 is 14 residues long. Germline V gene data show CDR1 as SQVTM and CDR2 as ANQGSEA. The CDR3 bases are TGCAGCGTTTGGGGCAGGGAAGGGGAGAGCGGCTACACCTTC. As protein: CSVWGREGESGYTF.